This T cell receptor (beta chain) was recorded in a study of T cell responses to AZD1222 COVID-19 vaccine. To note about this clone: Its matching antigen is unknown.

Trimming stripped 1 base from V and 3 bases from J, with 6 bases between. Germline V gene sequence: CDR1 MNHNS, CDR2 SASEGT. This CDR3 has 13 amino acids. Study outcomes and limitations: As reported, nearly half of all spike-specific TCRs target variant regions that are unmutated. Recipients of two AZD1222 doses showed rising Spike-specific TCR breadth and depth.

Profiling relied on immunoSEQ multiplex PCR, and the TCRdb table lists in-frame clones only, not all of them. Here the sample spans about 68,000 clones, about nine tenths being singletons. This receptor was obtained from an adult in good health. V is TRBV6-1 and J is TRBJ1-2; D is possibly TRBD1 (5 bases). This sample comprised peripheral blood, obtained on day 0 of AZD1222 vaccination. Here the CDR3 reads CASSEEGHYGYTF. The CDR3, as DNA: TGTGCCAGCAGTGAAGAGGGACACTATGGCTACACCTTC.